The T cell receptor beta chain described here comes from a study of T cell responses to AZD1222 COVID-19 vaccine. Study-level findings and limits: The donors showed a predominance of white British ancestry and of females, with possible underestimation of clonal diversity. It was only after the peak T cell response that any repertoires were sampled.

V was trimmed by 8 bases and J by 0 bases, leaving 2 bases between them. The germline V gene encodes CDR1 MGHRA and CDR2 YSYEKL. The CDR3 has 11 amino acids. Remarks on this clone: The target antigen is unknown.

The data were produced by immunoSEQ multiplex PCR, yet TCRdb's version contains in-frame clones alone and is incomplete. The profile shows 140,000 or so clones, over 75% of them singletons. The input for sequencing was peripheral blood, taken on day 0 of AZD1222 vaccination. This clonotype was obtained from an adult in good health. The chain has TRBV4-1 and TRBJ1-3; D ambiguous. CDR3 sequence reads: CASRSGNTIYF. CDR3 in DNA: TGCGCCAGCCGCTCTGGAAACACCATATATTTT.